A few counts support the clone carrying this T cell receptor (beta chain). Next came a second PCR, run for about 6 to 11 cycles, which used a sample-barcoded 5' primer along with a J-beta primer mix. Paired-end reads containing CDR3 totaled no fewer than 3 million for each sample. TCRdb reanalysed the 5' RACE reads using MiXCR and keeps one entry per CDR3 protein. The sample consists of about 1.6 million distinct CDR3 sequences, 30% to 40% of them appearing once. The CDR3 totals 14 residues. The V gene's germline CDR1 is SGHTA and CDR2 FQGNSA. V lost 1 base and J 5 bases, leaving 12 bases between the germline ends. This sample is drawn from a study of blood T cells in healthy people across ages. Sample donors were healthy Caucasian individuals that came from Russia, aged roughly 6 to 90.

The rearrangement joins TRBV7-2 to TRBJ2-7; no definite D call. The specimen was blood. This sequence was found in a young woman in good health. The CDR3 here is CASSLGRAANEQYF. The CDR3 nucleotides read TGTGCCAGCAGCTTAGGACGTGCAGCTAACGAGCAGTACTTC.